These T cell receptor beta chains were read from a single sample in a study of CD8 T cells in ankylosing spondylitis. TCRdb reanalysed the 5' RACE reads using MiXCR and keeps one entry per CDR3 protein. The sample consists of tens of thousands of distinct CDR3 sequences, around 6.4% of them appearing once. Sequencing was done on a sample of synovial fluid, either unsorted or a sorted T cell fraction (not recorded which). The receptors derive from a male donor with ankylosing spondylitis. CDR3s leave out the opening cysteine and the closing phenylalanine or tryptophan. Fields, in order: V gene, CDR3 protein.

TRBV9,ASSVDLAGIGEQY
TRBV10-3,ATDGGDAQSYEQY
TRBV12-3/TRBV12-4,ASSLDRGEGNEQF
TRBV28,ASTLGGSSSGNTIY
TRBV5-1,ASSLEAGNSNEKLF
TRBV5-1,ASSLGQGVGHEQF
TRBV28,ASSSGGVEETQY
TRBV11-1,ASSGGGIERQGQYTEAF
TRBV27,ASSRTRASTDTQY
TRBV29-1,SARQGEQPQH
TRBV12-3/TRBV12-4,ASRLTENTEAF
TRBV20-1,SALTSLNIQY